This T cell receptor (beta chain) was retrieved from a study of OX40 agonist ivuxolimab in advanced cancers. CDR3 length: 15 amino acids. V was clipped by 5 bases and J by 5 bases, with 17 bases between them. In germline, CDR1 is SGHTA, CDR2 FQGNSA. The table came from immunoSEQ multiplex PCR; TCRdb's copy has only in-frame clones and leaves some out. The data show around 81,000 clones, around 80% seen once. This receptor was identified in an adult with an advanced solid tumor such as melanoma, head and neck, liver or kidney cancer. This sequence joins TRBV7-2 and TRBJ2-3, with TRBD2 as a possible D gene (6 bases). The sample was CD4+ or CD8+ T cells sorted from blood, taken in a trial of the OX40 agonist ivuxolimab. The CDR3 DNA reads as TGTGCCAGCAGCCGTAGCGGATCTCCCGGAGATACGCAGTATTTT. Translating it yields CASSRSGSPGDTQYF.